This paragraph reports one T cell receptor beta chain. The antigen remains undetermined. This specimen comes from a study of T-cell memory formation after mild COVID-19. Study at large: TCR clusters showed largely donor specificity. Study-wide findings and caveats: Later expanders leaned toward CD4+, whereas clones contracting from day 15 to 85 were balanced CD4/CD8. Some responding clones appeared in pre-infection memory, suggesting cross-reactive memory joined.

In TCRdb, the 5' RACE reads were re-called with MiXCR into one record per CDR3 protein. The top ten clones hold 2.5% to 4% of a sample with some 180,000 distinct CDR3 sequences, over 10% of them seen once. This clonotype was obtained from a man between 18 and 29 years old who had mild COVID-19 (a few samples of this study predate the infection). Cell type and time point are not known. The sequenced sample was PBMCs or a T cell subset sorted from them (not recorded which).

The CDR3 coding sequence is TGCAGTGCTCCCGGACTAGCGGGGGGATTCCCGTCCAATGAGCAGTTCTTC. Its protein is CSAPGLAGGFPSNEQFF. This chain joins TRBV20-1 and TRBJ2-1, with TRBD2 matching 14 bases. The CDR3 extends over 17 amino acids. Germline V CDR1 and CDR2: DFQATT, SNEGSKA (reference sequence). Trimming removed 5 bases from V and 6 bases from J; junction bases left unmatched: 12.